The clone carrying this T cell receptor beta chain was seen a few times. The record originates from a study of response to subunit inactivated influenza vaccine. TCRdb fed the RT-PCR reads into MiXCR, producing one record per CDR3 protein. Among more than 450,000 distinct CDR3 sequences listed, 10% to 15% were seen once. Per the germline V gene, CDR1 is SGDLS and CDR2 is YYNGEE. V was trimmed by 4 bases and J by 5 bases, leaving 24 bases between them. The CDR3 length is 17 residues. The sequence derives from a man between 45 and 60 years old who received an inactivated influenza vaccine. The source was PBMCs from blood, collected on the day of vaccination. The chain links TRBV9 to TRBJ2-5; TRBD2 is a possible D gene (7 bases). CDR3 amino acids: CASSSKPGEGRWETQYF. In nucleotides, the CDR3 is TGTGCCAGCAGCTCGAAGCCAGGGGAGGGCCGATGGGAGACCCAGTACTTC. Full variable domain (remainder filled in from reference TRBV9 and TRBJ2-5): DSGVTQTPKHLITATGQRVTLRCSPRSGDLSVYWYQQSLDQGLQFLIQYYNGEERAKGNILERFSAQQFPDLHSELNLSSLELGDSALYFCASSSKPGEGRWETQYFGPGTRLLVL.